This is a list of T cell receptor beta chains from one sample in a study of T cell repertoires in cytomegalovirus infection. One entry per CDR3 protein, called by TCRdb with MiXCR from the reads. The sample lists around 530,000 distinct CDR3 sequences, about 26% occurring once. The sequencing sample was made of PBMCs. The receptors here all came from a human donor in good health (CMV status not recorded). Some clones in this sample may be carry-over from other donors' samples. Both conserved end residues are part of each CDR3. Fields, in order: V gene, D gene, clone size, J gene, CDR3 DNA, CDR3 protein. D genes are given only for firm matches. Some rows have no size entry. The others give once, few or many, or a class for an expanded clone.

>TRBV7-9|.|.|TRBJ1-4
TGTGCCAGCAGCTTCGGGGGCGTAGGGGAAAAACTGTTTTTT
CASSFGGVGEKLFF
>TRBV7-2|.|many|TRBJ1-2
TGTGCCAGCAGCTTAAGTCGGGCGGCAAAAGCCTATGGCTACACCTTC
CASSLSRAAKAYGYTF
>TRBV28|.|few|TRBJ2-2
TGTGCCAGCAGTTTATCGCCCCACACCGGGGAGCTGTTTTTT
CASSLSPHTGELFF
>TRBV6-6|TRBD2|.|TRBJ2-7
TGTGCCAGCGATGGGACTAGCGGCCTCCGTGAGCAGTACTTC
CASDGTSGLREQYF
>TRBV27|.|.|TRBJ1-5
TGTGCCAGCAGCCCTTCAGGGTTGAATCAGCCCCAGCATTTT
CASSPSGLNQPQHF
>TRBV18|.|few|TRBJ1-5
TGTGCCAGCTCACCTCAGGGTTTTATCGATCAGCCCCAGCATTTT
CASSPQGFIDQPQHF
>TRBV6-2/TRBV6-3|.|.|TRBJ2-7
TGTGCCAGCAGTCAAGGGTACGGGCAGTACTTC
CASSQGYGQYF
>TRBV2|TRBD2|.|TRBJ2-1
TGTGCCAGCAGGGCTGGACTAGGAGAGGATGAGCAGTTCTTC
CASRAGLGEDEQFF
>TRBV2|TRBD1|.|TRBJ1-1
TGTGCCAGCATGGGACAGATGAACACTGAAGCTTTCTTT
CASMGQMNTEAFF
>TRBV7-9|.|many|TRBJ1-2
TGTGCCAGCACCTGGGATCCTAACTATGGCTACACCTTC
CASTWDPNYGYTF
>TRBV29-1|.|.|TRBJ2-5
TGCAGCGTTGAGACCGGGCGTAGAAAGACCCAGTACTTC
CSVETGRRKTQYF
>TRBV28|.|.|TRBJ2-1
TGTGCCAGCAGTTTATCTGGGTTGTCCCGAAACAATGAGCAGTTCTTC
CASSLSGLSRNNEQFF
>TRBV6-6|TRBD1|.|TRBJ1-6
TGTGCCAGCAGGGTCGGGCAGGGGGCGTATAATTCACCCCTCCACTTT
CASRVGQGAYNSPLHF
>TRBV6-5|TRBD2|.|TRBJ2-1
TGTGCCAGCAGTTACTTGGGGGGAGGGGTTGAGCAGTTCTTC
CASSYLGGGVEQFF
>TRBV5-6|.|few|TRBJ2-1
TGTGCCAGCAGCTTTTTTCTCTCCTACAATGAGCAGTTCTTC
CASSFFLSYNEQFF
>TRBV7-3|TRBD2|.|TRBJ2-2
TGTGCCAGCAGCCAATTAGCGGGAGCCACCGGGGAGCTGTTTTTT
CASSQLAGATGELFF
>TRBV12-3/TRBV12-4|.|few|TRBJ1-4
TGTGCCAGCAGTTCTAGACTGCAACGGGGGCCTAATGAAAAACTGTTTTTT
CASSSRLQRGPNEKLFF
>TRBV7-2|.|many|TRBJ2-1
TGTGCCAGCAGGAAGTTGGGACTTTCACGCAATGAGCAGTTCTTC
CASRKLGLSRNEQFF
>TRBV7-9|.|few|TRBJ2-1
TGTGCCAGCACCTATACAGCTTATCATGAGCAGTTCTTC
CASTYTAYHEQFF
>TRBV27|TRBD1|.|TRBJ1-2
TGTGCCAGCAGCACGGACAGGCGCCCCGCCGGTAACTATGGCTACACCTTC
CASSTDRRPAGNYGYTF
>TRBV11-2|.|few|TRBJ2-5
TGTGCCAGCAGCTTAGGCGGTGTACAGGTTGGTGAGACCCAGTACTTC
CASSLGGVQVGETQYF
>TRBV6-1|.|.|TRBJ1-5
TGTGCCAGCAGTGCCCAACGCCTGGGGTTGGGGCAGCCCCAGCATTTT
CASSAQRLGLGQPQHF
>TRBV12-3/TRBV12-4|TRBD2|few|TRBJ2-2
TGTGCCAGCAGTAAATCACCGGGACTAGCGGGAGTGGTCGGGGAGCTGTTTTTT
CASSKSPGLAGVVGELFF
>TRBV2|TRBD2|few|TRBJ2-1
TGTGCCAGCAAAGGGGACTACTACAATGAGCAGTTCTTC
CASKGDYYNEQFF
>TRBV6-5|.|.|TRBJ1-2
TGTGCCAGCCTGGGTACGGCCTCTGGGGGCTACACCTTC
CASLGTASGGYTF
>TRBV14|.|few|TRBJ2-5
TGTGCCAGCAGCCAAGTCCGGACGGGGCAAGAGACCCAGTACTTC
CASSQVRTGQETQYF
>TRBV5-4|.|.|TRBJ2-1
TGTGCCAGCAGCCTACTCAACCCGGGACGGAACAATGAGCAGTTCTTC
CASSLLNPGRNNEQFF
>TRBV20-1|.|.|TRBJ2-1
TGCAGTGCTACCAAGACTTACTCCTACAATGAGCAGTTCTTC
CSATKTYSYNEQFF
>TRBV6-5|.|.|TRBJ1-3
TGTGCCAGCAGTTACGACGGAGTCTCTGGAAACACCATATATTTT
CASSYDGVSGNTIYF
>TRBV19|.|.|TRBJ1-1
TGTGCCAGTACCACTGTTTCGGGCACTGAAGCTTTCTTT
CASTTVSGTEAFF
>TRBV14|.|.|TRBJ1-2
TGTGCCAGCAGCCAAGATGTCGTATATGGCTACACCTTC
CASSQDVVYGYTF
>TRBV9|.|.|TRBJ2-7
TGTGCCAGCAGCGCTGGGGGGCTAGAGCTTTACGAGCAGTACTTC
CASSAGGLELYEQYF
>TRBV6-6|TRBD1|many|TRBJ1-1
TGTGCCAGCAGCACGGGACAGGGGGGCACTGAAGCTTTCTTT
CASSTGQGGTEAFF
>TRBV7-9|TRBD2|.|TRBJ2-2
TGTGCCAGCAGCTCAACTAGCGGGACCCCGAACACCGGGGAGCTGTTTTTT
CASSSTSGTPNTGELFF
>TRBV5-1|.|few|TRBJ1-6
TGCGCCAGCAGCCCGGGCGTTCTTAATTCACCCCTCCACTTT
CASSPGVLNSPLHF
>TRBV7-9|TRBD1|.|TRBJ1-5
TGTGCCAGCAGCTTAGGCGCAGGGGGCCTAAATCAGCCCCAGCATTTT
CASSLGAGGLNQPQHF
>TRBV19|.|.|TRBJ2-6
TGTGCCAGTAGTATTGGCGCGACTTACTCTGGGGCCAACGTCCTGACTTTC
CASSIGATYSGANVLTF
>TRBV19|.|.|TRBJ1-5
TGTGCCAGTACTCATACCGGGGGCAGCAATCAGCCCCAGCATTTT
CASTHTGGSNQPQHF
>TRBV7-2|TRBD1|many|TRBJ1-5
TGTGCCAGCAGCCCTACAGGGGGCAGGCAGCCCCAGCATTTT
CASSPTGGRQPQHF
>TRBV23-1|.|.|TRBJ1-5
TGCGCCAGCAGTCGAGACTTCCCTTATAGCAATCAGCCCCAGCATTTT
CASSRDFPYSNQPQHF
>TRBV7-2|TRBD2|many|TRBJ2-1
TGTGCCAGCAGCTTAGCCGGGGGTAGCGGGAGGGCCCGAAATGAGCAGTTCTTC
CASSLAGGSGRARNEQFF
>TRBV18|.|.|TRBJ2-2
TGTGCCAGCTCACCCCTCTTGCCCAACCAGAACACCGGGGAGCTGTTTTTT
CASSPLLPNQNTGELFF
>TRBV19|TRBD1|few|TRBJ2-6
TGTGCCAGTAGTATACCCACGGGACAGGGCCTCAAGGGGGCCAACGTCCTGACTTTC
CASSIPTGQGLKGANVLTF
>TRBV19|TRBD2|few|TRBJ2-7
TGTGCCAGGACGACGGGACTACCTAACTACGAGCAGTACTTC
CARTTGLPNYEQYF
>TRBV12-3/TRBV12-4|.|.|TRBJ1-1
TGTGCCAGCAGCGTCGGAGGATTGAACACTGAAGCTTTCTTT
CASSVGGLNTEAFF
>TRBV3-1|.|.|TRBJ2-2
TGTGCCAGCAGCCAACCCGTATTACTAAACAGGGTCGAAGTCACCGGGGAGCTGTTTTTT
CASSQPVLLNRVEVTGELFF
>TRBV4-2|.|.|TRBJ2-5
TGTGCCAGCAGCCAAGATTCGGAGACCCAGTACTTC
CASSQDSETQYF
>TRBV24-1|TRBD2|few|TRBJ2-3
TGTGCCACCAGTGATCGGCGGGGGATGATCACAGATACGCAGTATTTT
CATSDRRGMITDTQYF
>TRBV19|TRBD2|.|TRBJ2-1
TGTGCCAGTAGTGACTTCCCGACTAGCGGGAGCGATGAGCAGTTCTTC
CASSDFPTSGSDEQFF
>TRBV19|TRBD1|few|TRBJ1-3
TGTGCCAGTAGGTACAGGGGCCCAGGAAACACCATATATTTT
CASRYRGPGNTIYF
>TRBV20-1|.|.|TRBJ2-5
TGCAGTGCTAGCGGGAGCGGTGAGACCCAGTACTTC
CSASGSGETQYF
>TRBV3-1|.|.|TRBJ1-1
TGTGCCAGCAGCCATACAGCCTCGAACACTGAAGCTTTCTTT
CASSHTASNTEAFF
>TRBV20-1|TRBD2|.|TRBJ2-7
TGCAGTGCAAACGAACCGGGACTAGCGGGAGATGGGGTGCAGTACTTC
CSANEPGLAGDGVQYF
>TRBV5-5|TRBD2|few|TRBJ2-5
TGTGCCAGCAGCTTGAGTCTAGCGGCTCAAGAGACCCAGTACTTC
CASSLSLAAQETQYF
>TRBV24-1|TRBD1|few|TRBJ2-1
TGTGCCACCAGTGATTATACAGGGGGCCTTATGTTCAATGAGCAGTTCTTC
CATSDYTGGLMFNEQFF
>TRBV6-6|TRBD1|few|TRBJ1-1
TGTGCAAGCCCACAGGGGGAGAACACTGAAGCTTTCTTT
CASPQGENTEAFF
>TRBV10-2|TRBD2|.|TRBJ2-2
TGCGCCAGCACCTTAGCGGGGGGCACCGGGGAGCTGTTTTTT
CASTLAGGTGELFF
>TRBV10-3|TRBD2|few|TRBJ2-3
TGTGCCACGGAGGGCAGCGGGAGCACCTATACGCAGTATTTT
CATEGSGSTYTQYF